One sample yielded the 4 T cell receptor beta chains listed below, sequenced in a study of T cells expressing NK-cell markers. From the 5' RACE reads, TCRdb lists one entry per CDR3 protein and no DNA. This sample's table reports some 390,000 distinct CDR3 sequences. The source material was blood T cells: a sorted CD56 or NKG2C T cell subset, CD4+ or CD8+ T cells, or bulk PBMC T cells (not recorded which). The receptors here all came from a woman aged 50 to 60 in good health.

The genes are TRBV18 and TRBJ2-1; TCRdb designates TRBD1, a call that cannot be tested without DNA. This CDR3 contains 15 residues. Germline V gene sequence: CDR1 KGHSH, CDR2 LQKENI. The CDR3 protein is CASSKGGLDNNEQFF.

V is TRBV5-6 and J is TRBJ2-3; TCRdb's D call of TRBD1 is untestable without DNA. The CDR3 is made up of 14 amino acids. Germline V lookup: CDR1 SGHDT, CDR2 YYEEEE. CDR3 in amino acids: CASSRTGGTDTQYF.

This chain links TRBV27 with TRBJ1-5. Germline V CDR1 and CDR2: MNHEY, SMNVEV (reference sequence). This CDR3 has 16 residues. CDR3 sequence: CASSLYASTGSQPQHF.

The CDR3 sequence is CASSILPARGELFF. The gene calls are TRBV11-2 and TRBJ2-2; the TCRdb D gene call, TRBD1, has no DNA to confirm it. Germline loops: CDR1 SGHAT, CDR2 FQNNGV. The CDR3 is made up of 14 amino acids.